The T cell receptor beta chain described here comes from a study of T cells in localized non-small cell lung cancer. Study results and limitations: The appearance of a median approximately 57 of the top 100 tumor clones was seen in adjacent lung. Sequence data derive from only one tumor region, so heterogeneity remains possible. Higher adjacent-lung clonality was associated with shorter survival.

A note on this clone: What it binds is unknown.

This CDR3 has 15 residues. CDR1 and CDR2 (germline): MNHGY, SAAAGT. Deletions cut 1 base from V and 8 bases from J, with 17 bases between. Some clones are missing from TCRdb's copy, which holds only in-frame ones; the method was immunoSEQ multiplex PCR. Here the sample spans around 2,500 clones, about 20% being singletons. The source of this sequence is a male donor at least 60 years old with stage II lung adenocarcinoma. The sample here was lung tumor tissue, taken before any cancer treatment. The V call is TRBV6-8, the J call TRBJ1-2; the D gene is possibly TRBD1 (5 bases). CDR3 bases: TGTGCCAGCAGTTACTTAACCGGGGGAGCGAGGGGCTACACCTTC. This encodes CASSYLTGGARGYTF.